The 31 T cell receptor beta chains below all came from one sample that was sequenced in a study of regulatory T cells in long-lasting Graves disease. To make TCR beta libraries, researchers used iRepertoire HTBI primers and Arm-PCR of CDR3 regions. TCRdb re-derived calls from the multiplex PCR reads in MiXCR, one entry per CDR3 protein. This table has hundreds of thousands of distinct CDR3 sequences, 15% to 20% appearing once. Specified time point: newly diagnosed GD, antithyroid drugs for less than 3 months. Following extraction of RNA from PBMCs, that RNA was used to make the TCR library. Specimen: peripheral blood mononuclear cells (PBMCs), collected at new diagnosis, from a patient treated with antithyroid drugs. The receptors were sampled from a female donor with Graves disease.

This clonotype has ten or more counts. Its ends do not fully match the called genes, so a read error is possible. The rearrangement uses TRBV5-1 and TRBJ1-5; 10 bases align to TRBD1. Germline V gene lookup returns CDR1 SGHRS and CDR2 YFSETQ. CDR3 size: 15 residues. CDR3 amino acids: CASSLGDRGGQPQHF. CDR3 nucleotides: TGTGCCAGCAGCTTGGGGGACAGGGGCGGTCAGCCCCAGCATTTT.

V is TRBV7-6 and J is TRBJ2-1; 7 nucleotides agree with TRBD1. The V gene's germline CDR1 is SGHVS and CDR2 FNYEAQ. The CDR3 covers 15 residues. The V segment lost 2 bases and the J segment 4 bases; nucleotides outside the gene matches: 5. The DNA for the CDR3 is TGTGCCAGCAGCTTAAGAGGGGGCCGGTACAATGAGCAGTTCTTC. Its translation: CASSLRGGRYNEQFF.

In its sample, this clonotype was seen many times. This chain uses TRBV3-1 with TRBJ1-3; D remains unclear. Trimming took off 1 base at V and 4 bases at J, with 11 bases between the two ends. The germline V gene has CDR1 LGHDT and CDR2 YNNKEL (reference sequence). The CDR3 consists of 15 residues. The CDR3 DNA reads as TGTGCCAGCAGCCAAGGTACCGGGCCCGGAAACACCATATATTTT. Its translation is CASSQGTGPGNTIYF.

This clonotype was detected ten times or more. The V gene is TRBV11-2, the J gene TRBJ2-1, with D possibly TRBD2 on 6 matching bases. V lost 0 bases and J 3 bases, leaving 18 bases between the germline ends. CDR3 length: 18 amino acids. Germline assignment: CDR1 SGHAT and CDR2 FQNNGV. The CDR3 DNA reads TGTGCCAGCAGCTTAGATAGGCGGGCGGGGACCCTCTACAATGAGCAGTTCTTC. It is translated as CASSLDRRAGTLYNEQFF.

This clonotype has ten or more counts. The chain joins TRBV12-3 or TRBV12-4 to TRBJ1-1; a possible D gene is TRBD1 (6 bases). Trimming pared 5 bases from V and 5 bases from J, leaving 9 bases between. This CDR3 spans 12 amino acids. The CDR3 sequence is CASSPGQTEAFF. CDR3 DNA: TGTGCCAGCAGTCCCGGACAGACTGAAGCTTTCTTT.

This clonotype came up many times. The CDR3 loop reads CSARDRGSAGANVLTF. The CDR3 DNA follows: TGCAGTGCTAGAGATCGGGGATCTGCTGGGGCCAACGTCCTGACTTTC. The chain combines TRBV20-1 with TRBJ2-6; D perhaps matches TRBD2 (5 bases). Looked up from germline, CDR1 is DFQATT and CDR2 is SNEGSKA (reference sequence). This CDR3 comprises 16 residues. Trimming shortened V by 0 bases and J by 2 bases, and 11 bases separated the two germline ends.

This clonotype was counted ten times or more. J is TRBJ2-3 and V is TRBV20-1; D gene unclear. Germline V gene lookup returns CDR1 DFQATT and CDR2 SNEGSKA (reference sequence). The CDR3 sequence is 12 residues long. Trimming pared 3 bases from V and 0 bases from J, leaving 4 bases between. The CDR3 is CSARRSTDTQYF. In DNA, the CDR3 is TGCAGTGCTAGGCGTAGCACAGATACGCAGTATTTT.

This clonotype was detected many times. The rearrangement links TRBV6-1 to TRBJ2-7, with D hard to call. V shed 2 bases and J shed 4 bases, with 12 bases lying between them. Germline lookup yields CDR1 MNHNS and CDR2 SASEGT. The CDR3 spans 14 residues. CDR3 coding DNA: TGTGCCAGCAGTGAAAGCAACGAAGCGTACGAGCAGTACTTC. Its protein product is CASSESNEAYEQYF.

This clonotype appeared many times. The genes are TRBV2 and TRBJ2-7, with D perhaps TRBD1 (6 bases). Trimming shortened V by 6 bases and J by 7 bases, and 13 bases separated the two germline ends. This CDR3 spans 12 amino acids. The germline V gene has CDR1 SNHLY and CDR2 FYNNEI. In DNA form, the CDR3 reads TGTGCCAGCAGGGACCGGACAGCAGAGCAGTACTTC. Translated: CASRDRTAEQYF. Based on the CDR3 plus reference TRBV2 and TRBJ2-7, the full variable domain is EPEVTQTPSHQVTQMGQEVILRCVPISNHLYFYWYRQILGQKVEFLVSFYNNEISEKSEIFDDQFSVERPDGSNFTLKIRSTKLEDSAMYFCASRDRTAEQYFGPGTRLTVT.

This clonotype occurred many times. The CDR3 is CASSLRVGVSYNEQFF. The CDR3 DNA is TGTGCCAGCAGCCTCAGGGTGGGAGTGTCCTACAATGAGCAGTTCTTC. The chain couples TRBV14 to TRBJ2-1; D may match TRBD1 or TRBD2 (5 bases each). This CDR3 has 16 residues. CDR1 and CDR2 (germline): SGHDN, FVKESK. Trimming cost V 4 bases and J 1 base, with 14 bases left between them.

This clonotype showed up many times. The chain couples TRBV5-1 to TRBJ1-4; D uncertain. Germline loops: CDR1 SGHRS, CDR2 YFSETQ. This CDR3 is built from 12 residues. The V and J ends lost 4 bases and 4 bases respectively, with 5 bases between them. The CDR3 sequence: CASSSHNEKLFF. In DNA form, the CDR3 reads TGCGCCAGCAGCAGCCATAATGAAAAACTGTTTTTT.

As for this clonotype: A far bigger clonotype differs at one base, so this is likely a read error. The chain recombines TRBV7-2 with TRBJ2-5; D unresolved. The CDR3 spans 11 residues. From germline, CDR1 is SGHTA and CDR2 FQGNSA. Trimming took 5 bases from V and 5 from J, leaving 6 bases between them. The CDR3 DNA follows: TGTGCCAGCAGCCCCGTGGAGACCCAGTACTTC. Its protein is CASSPVETQYF.

Only a few counts were recorded for this clonotype. A much larger clone is a single base away; this may be a read error. The genes are TRBV5-1 and TRBJ1-2; no clear D. The CDR3 sequence is 13 residues long. Germline CDR1 SGHRS, CDR2 YFSETQ. V was cut by 4 bases and J by 13 bases, with 20 bases left in between. The CDR3 nucleotides are TGCGCCAGCAGCACTGATGGACGGGGAGTTTCCACCTTC. Translating it yields CASSTDGRGVSTF.

This clonotype was recorded many times. The V call is TRBV19, the J call TRBJ2-7; 9 bases are shared with TRBD2. Trimming took 5 bases from V and 8 from J; bases not matched to a gene: 10. The CDR3 contains 14 residues. The V gene's germline CDR1 is LNHDA and CDR2 SQIVND (reference sequence). The CDR3 region is CASSSSGAISQQYF. CDR3 bases: TGTGCCAGTAGTTCTAGCGGGGCGATTTCCCAGCAGTACTTC.

This clonotype has a handful of counts. V usage is TRBV19 and J usage is TRBJ1-1; D may be TRBD1 (6 bases). V lost 2 bases and J 5 bases, leaving 12 bases between the germline ends. Germline V gene lookup returns CDR1 LNHDA and CDR2 SQIVND (reference sequence). The CDR3 extends over 14 amino acids. The CDR3 bases are TGTGCCAGTAGTATAACGGGGGCAGGGACTGAAGCTTTCTTT. It is translated as CASSITGAGTEAFF.

This clonotype has at least ten counts. The chain links TRBV20-1 to TRBJ2-7; the D is unclear. Trimming took off 1 base at V and 2 bases at J, with 9 bases between the two ends. The CDR3 consists of 13 residues. The germline V gene has CDR1 DFQATT and CDR2 SNEGSKA (reference sequence). CDR3 sequence (DNA): TGCAGTGCTAGAGCGAGGAGCCCCTACGAGCAGTACTTC. It is translated as CSARARSPYEQYF.

As for this clonotype: At one boundary the junction diverges from the germline segment, which might be a read error. The V call is TRBV2, the J call TRBJ1-1; D uncertain. CDR3 length equals 11 residues. CDR1 is SNHLY and CDR2 is FYNNEI in the germline V gene. The CDR3 DNA reads as TGTGCCAGCAGTCAAGACACTCAAGCTTTCTTT. This encodes CASSQDTQAFF. The variable domain in full, completed from reference TRBV2 and TRBJ1-1, reads EPEVTQTPSHQVTQMGQEVILRCVPISNHLYFYWYRQILGQKVEFLVSFYNNEISEKSEIFDDQFSVERPDGSNFTLKIRSTKLEDSAMYFCASSQDTQAFFGQGTRLTVV.

This chain uses TRBV12-3 or TRBV12-4 with TRBJ2-3, with 7 bases aligning to TRBD1. The CDR3 has 15 residues. J lost 2 bases, V lost 4 bases, and 6 bases had no gene match. CDR3 DNA: TGTGCCAGCAGTTACGACAGGGCCCCCACAGATACGCAGTATTTT. This codes for CASSYDRAPTDTQYF.

In this sample, this clonotype turned up many times. This chain connects TRBV19 to TRBJ1-5, with D unresolved. The V gene lost 8 bases and the J gene lost 3 bases, with 29 bases spanning the gap. The CDR3 extends over 19 amino acids. Germline assignment: CDR1 LNHDA and CDR2 SQIVND (reference sequence). The CDR3 protein is CASPYLPTRSGITNQPQHF. DNA for the CDR3: TGTGCCAGTCCTTATCTTCCTACCCGATCCGGGATTACCAATCAGCCCCAGCATTTT. The full variable domain, completed using reference TRBV19 and TRBJ1-5, is DGGITQSPKYLFRKEGQNVTLSCEQNLNHDAMYWYRQDPGQGLRLIYYSQIVNDFQKGDIAEGYSVSREKKESFPLTVTSAQKNPTAFYLCASPYLPTRSGITNQPQHFGDGTRLSIL.

This CDR3 reads CSARDVAGYSYEQYF. The CDR3 DNA reads as TGCAGTGCTAGGGACGTAGCGGGATACTCCTACGAGCAGTACTTC. The rearrangement uses TRBV20-1 and TRBJ2-7, with TRBD2 identical over 8 bases. The CDR3 runs to 15 residues. J lost 0 bases, V lost 3 bases, and 7 bases had no gene match. In germline, CDR1 is DFQATT, CDR2 SNEGSKA (reference sequence).

For this clonotype: A read error is possible here, since a much larger clone lies one base away. The genes are TRBV28 and TRBJ2-1; 13 bases are a match to TRBD2. There are 17 residues in the CDR3. The germline gives CDR1 MDHEN, CDR2 SYDVKM. The V segment lost 6 bases and the J segment 10 bases; nucleotides outside the gene matches: 15. CDR3 sequence: CASSLTAGLAGSYEQFF. CDR3 DNA sequence: TGTGCCAGCAGCCTTACGGCGGGACTAGCGGGAAGCTACGAGCAGTTCTTC. Variable domain in full (rest from reference TRBV28 and TRBJ2-1): DVKVTQSSRYLVKRTGEKVFLECVQDMDHENMFWYRQDPGLGLRLIYFSYDVKMKEKGDIPEGYSVSREKKERFSLILESASTNQTSMYLCASSLTAGLAGSYEQFFGPGTRLTVL.

The chain uses TRBV12-3 or TRBV12-4 and TRBJ2-2, with D possibly matching TRBD2 (7 bases). Trimming stripped 6 bases from V and 5 bases from J, with 19 bases between. The CDR3 runs 16 residues. CDR3: CASSWGGQGHTGELFF. The CDR3 DNA follows: TGTGCCAGCAGCTGGGGGGGCCAGGGGCATACCGGGGAGCTGTTTTTT.

This clonotype was observed a handful of times. This chain uses TRBV20-1 with TRBJ2-7; 9 positions agree with TRBD2. V lost 2 bases and J lost 2; bases outside the gene matches: 7. The CDR3 extends over 15 amino acids. In germline, CDR1 is DFQATT, CDR2 SNEGSKA (reference sequence). Written as DNA, the CDR3 is TGCAGTGCTAGAACTAGCGGGCCCGTTCCCTACGAGCAGTACTTC. Translating it yields CSARTSGPVPYEQYF.

The DNA for the CDR3 is TGTGCCAGCAGTTCCCCCCCCCGGACGAGGGCTTCCCCCTACGAGCAGTACTTC. It is translated as CASSSPPRTRASPYEQYF. V usage is TRBV12-3 or TRBV12-4 and J usage is TRBJ2-7, with D perhaps TRBD2 (5 bases). Trimming removed 4 bases from V and 2 bases from J, with 24 bases in between. The CDR3 contains 18 residues.

This clonotype was picked up many times. V and J are TRBV27 and TRBJ2-7, with D perhaps TRBD1 (6 bases). Germline CDR1 and CDR2: MNHEY and SMNVEV (reference sequence). V lost 5 bases, J lost 6 bases, and 20 bases lay in between. This CDR3 has 15 residues. For the CDR3, the DNA is TGTGCCAGCAGTCTCGGACCCAGGGGCCTGGGCGAGCAGTACTTC. Its protein is CASSLGPRGLGEQYF.

The chain couples TRBV7-8 to TRBJ1-1; the match to TRBD1 covers 7 bases. J gave up 3 bases and V 1 base, and 5 bases lay outside the gene matches. CDR1 is SGHVS and CDR2 is FQNEAQ in the germline V gene. This CDR3 region has 15 residues. The CDR3 bases are TGTGCCAGCAGCTTAGTAGGGGGCGCGTACACTGAAGCTTTCTTT. This translates into CASSLVGGAYTEAFF.

This clonotype was seen ten or more times. The gene calls are TRBV18 and TRBJ2-3; unclear D gene. V lost 3 bases and J lost 0, with 13 bases in between. Germline values: CDR1 KGHSH, CDR2 LQKENI. CDR3 length: 16 residues. The CDR3 bases are TGTGCCAGCTCACCGCATAAAGGATCTAGCACAGATACGCAGTATTTT. It yields the protein CASSPHKGSSTDTQYF. Full variable domain (outside the CDR3, taken from reference TRBV18 and TRBJ2-3): NAGVMQNPRHLVRRRGQEARLRCSPMKGHSHVYWYRQLPEEGLKFMVYLQKENIIDESGMPKERFSAEFPKEGPSILRIQQVVRGDSAAYFCASSPHKGSSTDTQYFGPGTRLTVL.

A few counts support this clonotype. This rearrangement joins TRBV25-1 to TRBJ2-7, with 8 positions matching TRBD1. The CDR3 totals 13 residues. Germline V gene lookup returns CDR1 MGHDK and CDR2 SYGVNS. V shed 8 bases and J 3 bases; nucleotides not matched to a gene: 6. The CDR3 coding sequence is TGTGCCAGCCGACAGGGGCCATACTACGAGCAGTACTTC. It codes for CASRQGPYYEQYF.

With respect to this clonotype: It may be a read error: a sequence one base away is much more abundant. The chain has TRBV28 and TRBJ1-1, with 8 bases fitting TRBD1. CDR3 length equals 13 residues. Germline values: CDR1 MDHEN, CDR2 SYDVKM. The DNA of the CDR3 is TGTGCCAGCAGTCGGACAGGGCGGACTGAAGCTCTCTTT. Translated: CASSRTGRTEALF.

In this sample, this clonotype turned up many times. The chain is built from TRBV2 and TRBJ1-1; D remains ambiguous. V was clipped by 8 bases and J by 1 base, with 8 bases between them. Germline values: CDR1 SNHLY, CDR2 FYNNEI. The CDR3 spans 12 residues. CDR3 nucleotide sequence: TGTGCCAGCCTACTTGAGAACACTGAAGCTTTCTTT. Its translation: CASLLENTEAFF.

As to this clonotype: The likely explanation is a read error, given a far larger clone one base away. The chain uses TRBV11-2 and TRBJ1-5, with D possibly TRBD1 on 5 matching bases. Germline loops: CDR1 SGHAT, CDR2 FQNNGV. The CDR3 contains 14 residues. The CDR3 region has the DNA TGTGCCAGCAGGTCCGCCAGCCAGGGTCAGCCCCACCATTTT. This sequence encodes CASRSASQGQPHHF.